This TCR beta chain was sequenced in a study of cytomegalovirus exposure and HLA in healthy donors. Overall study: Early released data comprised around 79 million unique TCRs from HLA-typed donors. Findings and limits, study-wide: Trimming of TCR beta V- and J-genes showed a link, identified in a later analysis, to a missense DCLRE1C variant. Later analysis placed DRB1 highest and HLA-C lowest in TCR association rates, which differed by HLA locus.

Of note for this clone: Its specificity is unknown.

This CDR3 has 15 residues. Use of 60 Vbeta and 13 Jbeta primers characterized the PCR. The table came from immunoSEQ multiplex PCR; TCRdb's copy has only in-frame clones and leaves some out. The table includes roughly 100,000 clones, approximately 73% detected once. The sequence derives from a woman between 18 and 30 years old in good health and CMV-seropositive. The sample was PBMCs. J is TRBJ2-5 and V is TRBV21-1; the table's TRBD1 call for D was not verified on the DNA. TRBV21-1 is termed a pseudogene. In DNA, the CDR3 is TGTGCCAGCAGCAAAGACTACAGGGGGCGAGAGACCCAGTACTTC. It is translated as CASSKDYRGRETQYF.